This T cell receptor beta chain was sequenced for a study of OX40 agonist ivuxolimab in advanced cancers. Across the study: Patients enrolled in dose escalation were diagnosed with hepatocellular carcinoma, melanoma, renal cell or head and neck cancer.

Note on this clone: Its antigen is unidentified.

This CDR3 is built from 12 residues. Deletions cut 4 bases from V and 5 bases from J, with 8 bases between. Per germline, CDR1 SNHLY and CDR2 FYNNEI. The protocol was immunoSEQ multiplex PCR, while the TCRdb copy is restricted to in-frame clones and leaves out a portion. The sample carries tens of thousands of clones, 85% to 90% recorded once. Broader study findings: Clonal expansion was seen in CD4+ and CD8+ blood T cells by week 6 at 0.1 to 3.0 mg/kg.

It was autoimmune disease history or systemic immunosuppression that excluded patients. The chain has TRBV2 and TRBJ2-5; the D gene could be TRBD1 or TRBD2 (5 bases each). The specimen comprised CD4+ or CD8+ T cells sorted from blood, sampled in a trial of the OX40 agonist ivuxolimab. The receptor was derived from an adult with an advanced solid tumor such as melanoma, head and neck, liver or kidney cancer. CDR3 in amino acids: CASSGGYETQYF. The DNA of the CDR3 is TGTGCCAGCAGTGGGGGGTACGAGACCCAGTACTTC. Based on the CDR3 plus reference TRBV2 and TRBJ2-5, the full variable domain is EPEVTQTPSHQVTQMGQEVILRCVPISNHLYFYWYRQILGQKVEFLVSFYNNEISEKSEIFDDQFSVERPDGSNFTLKIRSTKLEDSAMYFCASSGGYETQYFGPGTRLLVL.